This T cell receptor (beta chain) was sequenced for a study of T cells expressing NK-cell markers (dated by TCRdb to 2020 to 2022). Study-level background: Under ten donors provided sorted CD3+CD56+NKG2C+, CD3+CD56+NKG2C- and CD3+CD56-NKG2C+ T-cell subsets, whose TCR beta-chain repertoires were profiled. Of the eight sequenced donors, seven were found to be HCMV-seropositive and one was found to be HCMV-seronegative. Randomly selected healthy volunteers, three men and five women, were used as the eight sequenced donors. Illumina HiSeq 2000/2500, MiSeq or NextSeq was used to sequence libraries as 2 x 150 bp reads. What the research found in general, with its limitations: It remained unclear whether the expanded NKG2C-expressing T cell clones were specific for HCMV antigens. Those dominant clonotypes were again the most abundant among CD3+CD56-NKG2C+ cells in a few donors, at 28.3-60.1%. In six donors, the dominant CD3+CD56+NKG2C+ clonotypes ranked among the top 10 CD8+ clonotypes, making up 1.0-7.0% of CD8+ T cells.

With regard to this clonotype: Its antigen specificity is not known.

Reads for this sample came from an Illumina HiSeq 2000. 5'RACE template switching, by which a universal primer site and unique molecular identifiers were added, was used to make TCR beta cDNA libraries. cDNA synthesis was primed from the TCR beta constant segment, followed by two successive PCR amplification steps. Per the source publication's procedure: MIGEC was used to demultiplex reads and group reads by UMI, and MiTCR was used to assemble and quantify clonotypes. To remove erroneous sequences, TCR cDNA sequences were retained only when supported by two or more reads. The tcR package was used for downstream repertoire analysis, with clonotypes matched between fractions based on CDR3 nucleotide sequence plus V segment. Antigen specificity was annotated against VDJdb with VDJmatch, allowing one amino acid substitution in CDR3. TCRdb reprocessed the public reads and reports one entry per CDR3 protein sequence, without DNA. These V and J calls derive from TCRdb rather than the authors' analysis. The sample table gives approximately 550,000 distinct CDR3 sequences. Around 4% of the sample is held by the ten biggest clonotypes.

To determine HCMV serostatus, a commercial ELISA kit was used to detect HCMV-specific IgG in serum. Ficoll density gradient centrifugation was used to isolate peripheral blood mononuclear cells from blood. The CDR3 sequence holds 15 residues, the cysteine and phenylalanine included. This entry has no DNA. From the germline V gene, CDR1 is MNHNS and CDR2 is SASEGT. Sequences were obtained from blood T cells: a sorted CD56 or NKG2C T cell subset, CD4+ or CD8+ T cells, or bulk PBMC T cells (not recorded which). The sequence was collected from a man between 18 and 35 years old in good health. Donor details come from another sample of the same person, matched by shared clones. The rearrangement combines TRBV6-1 with TRBJ1-1; lacking DNA, the TRBD1 call made by TCRdb goes unchecked. The CDR3 loop reads CASRSGTPGNTEAFF.